A selection of T cell receptor beta chains follows, all from one sample in a study of T cell responses to AZD1222 COVID-19 vaccine. Method: immunoSEQ multiplex PCR; TCRdb's copy keeps in-frame clones and lacks some. Among fewer than 150,000 clones, approximately 90% were seen once, and the ten largest hold about 4%. The material sequenced was peripheral blood, taken 28 days after the second AZD1222 dose. Receptors originate from an adult who received the AZD1222 COVID-19 vaccine. Both conserved end residues are part of each CDR3. A D gene is named only where the DNA matches it firmly. Only part of the rows carry a size: once, few, many, or a class if the clone is expanded.

.,TRBV9,.,TRBJ2-3,CASSVMGLTDTQYF,TGTGCCAGCAGCGTCATGGGGCTCACAGATACGCAGTATTTT
.,TRBV5-4,.,TRBJ2-7,CASSLEAGNSYEQYF,TGTGCCAGCAGCTTGGAGGCAGGCAACTCCTACGAGCAGTACTTC
.,TRBV7-9,.,TRBJ1-2,CASSLGGPLRGNYGYTF,TGTGCCAGCAGCTTAGGCGGGCCACTTAGGGGCAACTATGGCTACACCTTC
.,TRBV30,.,TRBJ1-2,CAWSASPPTIGYTF,TGTGCCTGGAGTGCCTCCCCACCTACTATTGGCTACACCTTC
once,TRBV14,TRBD1,TRBJ1-1,CASSPGDRIEAFF,TGTGCCAGCAGCCCGGGGGACAGGATTGAAGCTTTCTTT
.,TRBV2,TRBD1,TRBJ1-5,CASKGTAGSVQPQHF,TGTGCCAGCAAGGGGACAGCGGGGTCGGTTCAGCCCCAGCATTTT
.,TRBV6-5,.,TRBJ2-4,CASSPWDEAKNIQYF,TGTGCCAGCAGTCCGTGGGATGAAGCCAAAAACATTCAGTACTTC
.,TRBV27,.,TRBJ2-3,CASSPTPSSHLDTDTQYF,TGTGCCAGCAGTCCAACCCCTTCGTCCCACCTTGACACAGATACGCAGTATTTT
once,TRBV7-3,TRBD1,TRBJ2-7,CASSPPGQTYEQYF,TGTGCCAGCAGCCCCCCGGGACAGACCTACGAGCAGTACTTC
.,TRBV9,TRBD1,TRBJ2-2,CASSSTDRAGGELFF,TGTGCCAGCAGCTCTACAGACAGGGCGGGTGGGGAGCTGTTTTTT
few,TRBV7-9,TRBD2,TRBJ2-7,CASSLDGLAEYSYEQYF,TGTGCCAGCAGCTTAGATGGGCTAGCGGAGTACTCCTACGAGCAGTACTTC
.,TRBV13,TRBD1,TRBJ1-4,CASSPGQGHEKLFF,TGTGCCAGCAGCCCGGGACAGGGGCATGAAAAACTGTTTTTT
.,TRBV12-3/TRBV12-4,.,TRBJ2-7,CASSFPPPYEQYF,TGTGCCAGCAGTTTTCCACCGCCCTACGAGCAGTACTTC
.,TRBV29-1,TRBD2,TRBJ2-5,CSVDAGETFTWETQYF,TGCAGCGTTGATGCGGGAGAGACATTCACGTGGGAGACCCAGTACTTC
.,TRBV28,.,TRBJ1-5,CASTPPWGREGNQPQHF,TGTGCCAGCACCCCCCCTTGGGGCAGGGAAGGGAATCAGCCCCAGCATTTT
.,TRBV3-1/TRBV3-2,.,TRBJ1-1,CASSQAGGNTEAFF,TGTGCCAGCAGCCAAGCGGGGGGGAACACTGAAGCTTTCTTT
few,TRBV23-1,.,TRBJ1-2,CASSQRFEDPNYGYTF,TGCGCCAGCAGTCAGAGATTCGAGGATCCCAACTATGGCTACACCTTC
.,TRBV7-3,.,TRBJ1-1,CASSFQMNTEAFF,TGTGCCAGCAGCTTTCAAATGAACACTGAAGCTTTCTTT
.,TRBV12-5,TRBD1,TRBJ2-5,CASGRPGQPQETQYF,TGTGCTAGTGGTCGTCCGGGACAGCCCCAAGAGACCCAGTACTTC
.,TRBV5-6,.,TRBJ2-7,CASSPAGGAGQYF,TGTGCCAGCAGCCCAGCGGGCGGCGCCGGGCAGTACTTC
.,TRBV9,TRBD1,TRBJ1-4,CASSVGQGSEKLFF,TGTGCCAGCAGCGTAGGACAGGGTAGTGAAAAACTGTTTTTT
.,TRBV28,.,TRBJ1-6,CASSPPRGWGAGNSPLHF,TGTGCCAGCAGTCCCCCCCGGGGGTGGGGGGCTGGCAATTCACCCCTCCACTTT
.,TRBV7-2,.,TRBJ2-2,CASSRTGPAFTGELFF,TGTGCCAGCAGCAGAACCGGACCAGCCTTTACCGGGGAGCTGTTTTTT
.,TRBV5-1,.,TRBJ1-1,CASSYRANTEAFF,TGCGCCAGCAGCTACAGGGCGAACACTGAAGCTTTCTTT
.,TRBV23-1,.,TRBJ2-1,CASSQSIFPLGGPYNEQFF,TGCGCCAGCAGTCAATCGATATTTCCCTTGGGGGGGCCCTACAATGAGCAGTTCTTC
.,TRBV7-2,.,TRBJ1-3,CASSSSGRSSGNTIYF,TGTGCCAGCAGCTCCAGCGGGAGGTCCTCTGGAAACACCATATATTTT
.,TRBV7-8,.,TRBJ2-7,CASSPGLGYEQYF,TGTGCCAGCAGCCCGGGGTTGGGCTACGAGCAGTACTTC
.,TRBV19,TRBD2,TRBJ2-1,CASSTFTSGSLNEQFF,TGTGCCAGTAGTACTTTTACTAGCGGGAGTTTAAATGAGCAGTTCTTC
.,TRBV25-1,.,TRBJ2-7,CASSESNRVDEQYF,TGTGCCAGCAGTGAATCCAACAGGGTGGACGAGCAGTACTTC
.,TRBV5-1,TRBD2,TRBJ2-1,CASSLFAGTSGRVYNEQFF,TGCGCCAGCAGCTTGTTTGCCGGGACTAGCGGGAGGGTATACAATGAGCAGTTCTTC
.,TRBV24-1,.,TRBJ2-5,CATSDGGRDFQETQYF,TGTGCCACCAGTGATGGAGGACGGGACTTTCAAGAGACCCAGTACTTC
.,TRBV4-2,.,TRBJ2-5,CASSQDGVAKETQYF,TGTGCCAGCAGCCAAGATGGAGTAGCAAAGGAGACCCAGTACTTC
.,TRBV13,TRBD1,TRBJ1-1,CASSPRQGNTEAFF,TGTGCCAGCAGCCCTCGACAGGGGAACACTGAAGCTTTCTTT
.,TRBV19,.,TRBJ1-1,CASSIYPTERNTEAFF,TGTGCCAGTAGTATATACCCGACAGAGAGGAACACTGAAGCTTTCTTT
.,TRBV28,TRBD1,TRBJ1-3,CASSFWDRGNTIYF,TGTGCCAGCAGTTTTTGGGACAGGGGCAACACCATATATTTT
.,TRBV6-5,.,TRBJ1-2,CASKTPTNYGYTF,TGTGCCAGCAAGACACCGACTAACTATGGCTACACCTTC
.,TRBV7-9,.,TRBJ2-7,CASPPEGGGYEQYF,TGTGCCAGCCCCCCCGAGGGAGGGGGCTACGAGCAGTACTTC
.,TRBV9,.,TRBJ2-5,CASSVASGRRETQYF,TGTGCCAGCAGCGTAGCGTCAGGGCGTAGAGAGACCCAGTACTTC
.,TRBV7-2,TRBD1,TRBJ1-3,CASSVRDSPGNTIYF,TGTGCCAGCAGCGTCCGGGACAGCCCTGGAAACACCATATATTTT
.,TRBV19,.,TRBJ1-3,CASSIPGSGNTIYF,TGTGCCAGTAGTATCCCAGGGTCTGGAAACACCATATATTTT
.,TRBV29-1,TRBD1,TRBJ1-2,CSVEQGAQGYTF,TGCAGCGTTGAACAGGGGGCTCAGGGCTACACCTTC
.,TRBV7-9,.,TRBJ2-7,CASSLDPQGAYEQYF,TGTGCCAGCAGCTTAGATCCACAGGGCGCCTACGAGCAGTACTTC
.,TRBV6-5,TRBD1,TRBJ2-7,CASSPGQGRIYEQYF,TGTGCCAGCAGCCCGGGACAGGGGAGGATCTACGAGCAGTACTTC
.,TRBV19,.,TRBJ2-7,CASSIVLGRSYEQYF,TGTGCCAGTAGTATAGTCTTGGGGCGCTCCTACGAGCAGTACTTC
few,TRBV5-6,.,TRBJ1-1,CASSFGPAEAFF,TGTGCCAGCAGCTTTGGGCCGGCTGAAGCTTTCTTT